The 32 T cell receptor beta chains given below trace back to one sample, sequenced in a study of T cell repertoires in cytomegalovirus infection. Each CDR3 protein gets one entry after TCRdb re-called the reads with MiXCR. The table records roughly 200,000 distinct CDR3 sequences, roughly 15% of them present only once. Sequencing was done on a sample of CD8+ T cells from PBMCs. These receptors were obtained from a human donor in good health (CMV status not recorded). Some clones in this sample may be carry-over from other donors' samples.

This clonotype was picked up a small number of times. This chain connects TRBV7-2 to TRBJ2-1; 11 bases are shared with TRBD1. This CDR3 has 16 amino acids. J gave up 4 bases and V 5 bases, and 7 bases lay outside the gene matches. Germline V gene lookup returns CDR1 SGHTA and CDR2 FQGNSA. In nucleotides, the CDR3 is TGTGCCAGCAGCCCTAGCCGGGACAGGGGGTACAATGAGCAGTTCTTC. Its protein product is CASSPSRDRGYNEQFF.

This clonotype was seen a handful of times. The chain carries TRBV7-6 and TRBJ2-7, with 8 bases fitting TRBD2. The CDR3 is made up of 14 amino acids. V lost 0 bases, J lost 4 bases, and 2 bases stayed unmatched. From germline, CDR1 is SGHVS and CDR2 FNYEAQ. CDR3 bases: TGTGCCAGCAGCTTAGCGCGGGGGGATTACGAGCAGTACTTC. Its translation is CASSLARGDYEQYF.

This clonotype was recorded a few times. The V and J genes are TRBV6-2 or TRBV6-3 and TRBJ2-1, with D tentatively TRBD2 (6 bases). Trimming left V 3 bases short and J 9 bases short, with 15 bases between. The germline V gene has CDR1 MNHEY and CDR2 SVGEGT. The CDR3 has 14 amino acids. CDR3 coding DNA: TGTGCCAGCAGTTATTATATTGGAGGGGTTGAGCAGTTCTTC. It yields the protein CASSYYIGGVEQFF.

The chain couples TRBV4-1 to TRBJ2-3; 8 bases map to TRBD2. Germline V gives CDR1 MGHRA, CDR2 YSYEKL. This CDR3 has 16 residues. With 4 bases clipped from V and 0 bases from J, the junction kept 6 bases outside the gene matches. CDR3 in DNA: TGCGCCAGCAGCCTAACTAGCGGACTTAGCACAGATACGCAGTATTTT. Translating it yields CASSLTSGLSTDTQYF.

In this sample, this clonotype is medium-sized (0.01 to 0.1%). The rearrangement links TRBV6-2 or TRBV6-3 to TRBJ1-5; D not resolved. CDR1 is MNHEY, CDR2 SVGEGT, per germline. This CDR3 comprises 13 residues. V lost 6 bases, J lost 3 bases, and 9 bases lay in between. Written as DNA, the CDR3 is TGTGCCAGCAGCGGTGGACTCAATCAGCCCCAGCATTTT. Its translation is CASSGGLNQPQHF.

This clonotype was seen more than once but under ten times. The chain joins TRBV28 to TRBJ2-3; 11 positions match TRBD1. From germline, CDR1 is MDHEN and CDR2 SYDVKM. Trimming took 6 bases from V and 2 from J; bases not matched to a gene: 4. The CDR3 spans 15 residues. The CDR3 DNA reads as TGTGCCAGCAGGGGACAGGGGGACCACACAGATACGCAGTATTTT. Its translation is CASRGQGDHTDTQYF.

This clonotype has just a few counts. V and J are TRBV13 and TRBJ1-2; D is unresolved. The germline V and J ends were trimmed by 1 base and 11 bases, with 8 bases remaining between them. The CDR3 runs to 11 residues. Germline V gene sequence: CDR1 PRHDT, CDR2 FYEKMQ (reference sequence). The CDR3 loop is CASSLVPTYTF. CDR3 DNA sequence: TGTGCCAGCAGCTTAGTCCCTACTTACACCTTC. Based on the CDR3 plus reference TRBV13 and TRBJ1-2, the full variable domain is AAGVIQSPRHLIKEKRETATLKCYPIPRHDTVYWYQQGPGQDPQFLISFYEKMQSDKGSIPDRFSAQQFSDYHSELNMSSLELGDSALYFCASSLVPTYTFGSGTRLTVV.

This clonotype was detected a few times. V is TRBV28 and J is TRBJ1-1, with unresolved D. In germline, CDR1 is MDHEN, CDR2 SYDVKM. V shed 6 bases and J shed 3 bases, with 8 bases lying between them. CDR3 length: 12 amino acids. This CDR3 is CASRPSYTEAFF. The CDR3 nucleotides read TGTGCCAGCAGGCCTAGCTACACTGAAGCTTTCTTT.

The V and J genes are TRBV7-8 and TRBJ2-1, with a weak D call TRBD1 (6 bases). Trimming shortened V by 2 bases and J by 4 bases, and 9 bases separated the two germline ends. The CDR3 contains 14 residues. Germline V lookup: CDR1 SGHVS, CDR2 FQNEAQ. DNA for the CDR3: TGTGCCAGCAGCTTAAGGACAGCTTACAATGAGCAGTTCTTC. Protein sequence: CASSLRTAYNEQFF.

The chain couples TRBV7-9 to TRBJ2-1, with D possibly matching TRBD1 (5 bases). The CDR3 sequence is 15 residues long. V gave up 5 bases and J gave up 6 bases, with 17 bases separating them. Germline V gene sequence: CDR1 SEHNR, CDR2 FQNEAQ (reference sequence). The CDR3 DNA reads TGTGCCAGCAGCCCTCCAGACAGTCAAATCAATGAGCAGTTCTTC. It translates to CASSPPDSQINEQFF. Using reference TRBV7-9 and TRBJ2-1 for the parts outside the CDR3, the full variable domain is DTGVSQNPRHKITKRGQNVTFRCDPISEHNRLYWYRQTLGQGPEFLTYFQNEAQLEKSRLLSDRFSAERPKGSFSTLEIQRTEQGDSAMYLCASSPPDSQINEQFFGPGTRLTVL.

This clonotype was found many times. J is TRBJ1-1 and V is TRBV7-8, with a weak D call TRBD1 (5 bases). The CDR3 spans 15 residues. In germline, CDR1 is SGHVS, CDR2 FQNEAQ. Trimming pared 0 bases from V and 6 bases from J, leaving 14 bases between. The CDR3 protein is CASSLAKRGYAEAFF. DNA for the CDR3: TGTGCCAGCAGCTTAGCGAAGAGGGGTTATGCTGAAGCTTTCTTT.

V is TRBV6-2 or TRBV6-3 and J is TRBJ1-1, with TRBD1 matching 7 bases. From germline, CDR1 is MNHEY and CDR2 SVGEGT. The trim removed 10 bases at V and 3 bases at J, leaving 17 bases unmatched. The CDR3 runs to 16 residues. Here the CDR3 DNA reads TGTGCCACCCGACCTTTAACAGGGGCGTGGGACACTGAAGCTTTCTTT. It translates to CATRPLTGAWDTEAFF.

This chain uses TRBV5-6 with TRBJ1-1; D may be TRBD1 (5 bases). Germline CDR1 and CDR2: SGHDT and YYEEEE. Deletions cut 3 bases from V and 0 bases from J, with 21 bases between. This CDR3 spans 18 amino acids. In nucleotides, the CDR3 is TGTGCCAGCAGCTGGAGGGGCGCCAGGGATTACTTGAACACTGAAGCTTTCTTT. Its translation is CASSWRGARDYLNTEAFF.

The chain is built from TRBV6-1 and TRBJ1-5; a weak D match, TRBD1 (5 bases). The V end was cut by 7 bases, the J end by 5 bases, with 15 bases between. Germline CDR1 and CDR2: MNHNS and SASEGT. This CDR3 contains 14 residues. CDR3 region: CASNEGTLYQPQHF. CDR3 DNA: TGTGCCAGCAACGAGGGGACCTTGTATCAGCCCCAGCATTTT.

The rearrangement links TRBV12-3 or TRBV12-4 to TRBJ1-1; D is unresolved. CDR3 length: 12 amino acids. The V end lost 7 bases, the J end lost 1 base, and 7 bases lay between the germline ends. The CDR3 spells CASISGNTEAFF. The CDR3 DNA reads TGTGCCAGCATTTCAGGGAACACTGAAGCTTTCTTT.

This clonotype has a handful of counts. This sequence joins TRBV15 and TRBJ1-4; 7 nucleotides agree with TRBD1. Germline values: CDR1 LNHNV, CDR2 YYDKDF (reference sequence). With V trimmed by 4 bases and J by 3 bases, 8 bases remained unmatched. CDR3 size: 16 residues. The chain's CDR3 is CATSTFRGAANEKLFF. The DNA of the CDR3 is TGTGCCACCAGCACTTTCAGGGGGGCGGCTAATGAAAAACTGTTTTTT. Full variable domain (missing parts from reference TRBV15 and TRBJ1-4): DAMVIQNPRYQVTQFGKPVTLSCSQTLNHNVMYWYQQKSSQAPKLLFHYYDKDFNNEADTPDNFQSRRPNTSFCFLDIRSPGLGDTAMYLCATSTFRGAANEKLFFGSGTQLSVL.

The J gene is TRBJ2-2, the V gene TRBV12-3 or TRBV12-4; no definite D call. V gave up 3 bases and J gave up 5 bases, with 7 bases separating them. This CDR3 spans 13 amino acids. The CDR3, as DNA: TGTGCCAGCAGTTTTGGGGTGACCGGGGAGCTGTTTTTT. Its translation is CASSFGVTGELFF.

The CDR3 sequence: CASSDPTQGAYEQYF. DNA for the CDR3: TGTGCCAGCAGTGACCCGACTCAGGGCGCGTACGAGCAGTACTTC. V gene TRBV2 combines with J gene TRBJ2-7, with D possibly being TRBD1 (5 bases). This CDR3 region has 15 residues. V was shortened by 3 bases and J by 4 bases, with 16 bases between the two germline ends. In germline, CDR1 is SNHLY, CDR2 FYNNEI.

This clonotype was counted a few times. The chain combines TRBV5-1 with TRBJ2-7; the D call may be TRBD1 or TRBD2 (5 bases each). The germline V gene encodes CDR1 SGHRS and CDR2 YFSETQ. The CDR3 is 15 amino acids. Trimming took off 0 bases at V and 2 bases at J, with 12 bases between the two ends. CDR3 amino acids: CASSLGWDLAYEQYF. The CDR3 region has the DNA TGCGCCAGCAGCTTGGGTTGGGACCTCGCCTACGAGCAGTACTTC.

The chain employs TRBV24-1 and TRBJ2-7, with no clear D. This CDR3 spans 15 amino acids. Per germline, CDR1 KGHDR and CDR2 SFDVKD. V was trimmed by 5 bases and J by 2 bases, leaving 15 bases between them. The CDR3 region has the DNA TGTGCCACCAGTGGATGTGCCCAGACAACCTACGAGCAGTACTTC. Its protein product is CATSGCAQTTYEQYF.

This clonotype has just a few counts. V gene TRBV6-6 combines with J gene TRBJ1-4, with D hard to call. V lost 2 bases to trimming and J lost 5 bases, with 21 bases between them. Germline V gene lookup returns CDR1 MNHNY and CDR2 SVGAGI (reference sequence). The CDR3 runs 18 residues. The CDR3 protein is CASSYETRSPPRNEKLFF. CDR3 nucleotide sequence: TGTGCCAGCAGTTACGAAACCCGGTCGCCGCCTAGGAATGAAAAACTGTTTTTT.

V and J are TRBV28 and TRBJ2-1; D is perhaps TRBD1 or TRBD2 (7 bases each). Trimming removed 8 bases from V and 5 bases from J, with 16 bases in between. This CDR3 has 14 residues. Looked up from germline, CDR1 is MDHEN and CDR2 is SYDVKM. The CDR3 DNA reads TGTGCCAGCGGACCAGGGGGGGGCAACAATGAGCAGTTCTTC. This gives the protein CASGPGGGNNEQFF. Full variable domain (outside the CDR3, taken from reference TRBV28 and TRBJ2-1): DVKVTQSSRYLVKRTGEKVFLECVQDMDHENMFWYRQDPGLGLRLIYFSYDVKMKEKGDIPEGYSVSREKKERFSLILESASTNQTSMYLCASGPGGGNNEQFFGPGTRLTVL.

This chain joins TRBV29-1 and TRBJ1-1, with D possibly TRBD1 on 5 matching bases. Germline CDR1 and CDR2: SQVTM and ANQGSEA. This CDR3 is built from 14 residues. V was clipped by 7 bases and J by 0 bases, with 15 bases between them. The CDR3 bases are TGCAGCGGGGGGGACCGACTAATGAACACTGAAGCTTTCTTT. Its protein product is CSGGDRLMNTEAFF. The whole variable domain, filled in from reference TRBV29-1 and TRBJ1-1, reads SAVISQKPSRDICQRGTSLTIQCQVDSQVTMMFWYRQQPGQSLTLIATANQGSEATYESGFVIDKFPISRPNLTFSTLTVSNMSPEDSSIYLCSGGDRLMNTEAFFGQGTRLTVV.

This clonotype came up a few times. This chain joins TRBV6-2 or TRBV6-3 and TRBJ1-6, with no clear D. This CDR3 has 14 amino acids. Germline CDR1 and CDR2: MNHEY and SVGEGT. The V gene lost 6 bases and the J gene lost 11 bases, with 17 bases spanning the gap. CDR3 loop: CASRSDGSTAPLHF. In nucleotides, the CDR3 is TGTGCCAGCAGGTCGGACGGATCAACCGCACCCCTCCACTTT.

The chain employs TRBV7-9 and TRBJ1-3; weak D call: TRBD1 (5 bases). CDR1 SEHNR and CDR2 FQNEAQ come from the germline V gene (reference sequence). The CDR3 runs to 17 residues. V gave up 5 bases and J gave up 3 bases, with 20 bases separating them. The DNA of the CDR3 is TGTGCCAGCAGCATCATCGGGCAGGGCAAAGGTGGAAACACCATATATTTT. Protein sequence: CASSIIGQGKGGNTIYF. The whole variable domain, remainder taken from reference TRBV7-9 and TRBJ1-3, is DTGVSQNPRHKITKRGQNVTFRCDPISEHNRLYWYRQTLGQGPEFLTYFQNEAQLEKSRLLSDRFSAERPKGSFSTLEIQRTEQGDSAMYLCASSIIGQGKGGNTIYFGEGSWLTVV.

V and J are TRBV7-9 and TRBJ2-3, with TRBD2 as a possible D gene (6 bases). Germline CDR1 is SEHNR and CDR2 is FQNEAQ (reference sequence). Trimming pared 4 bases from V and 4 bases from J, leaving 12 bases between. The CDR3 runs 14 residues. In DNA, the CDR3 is TGTGCCAGCAGCTCGTTCGGGGGTCCAGATACGCAGTATTTT. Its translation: CASSSFGGPDTQYF.

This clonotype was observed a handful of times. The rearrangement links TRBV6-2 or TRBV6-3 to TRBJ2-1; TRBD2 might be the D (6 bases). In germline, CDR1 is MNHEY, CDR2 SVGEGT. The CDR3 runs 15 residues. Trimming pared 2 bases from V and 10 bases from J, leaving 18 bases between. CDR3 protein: CASSYVGTQRAEQFF. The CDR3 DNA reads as TGTGCCAGCAGTTACGTTGGTACCCAGCGGGCGGAGCAGTTCTTC.

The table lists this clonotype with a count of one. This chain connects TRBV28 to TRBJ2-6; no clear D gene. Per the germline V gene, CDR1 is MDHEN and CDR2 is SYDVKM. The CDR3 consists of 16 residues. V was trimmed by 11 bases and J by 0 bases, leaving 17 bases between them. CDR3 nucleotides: TGTGCCCGCAAAGGCCGATGGGACTCTGGGGCCAACGTCCTGACTTTC. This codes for CARKGRWDSGANVLTF.

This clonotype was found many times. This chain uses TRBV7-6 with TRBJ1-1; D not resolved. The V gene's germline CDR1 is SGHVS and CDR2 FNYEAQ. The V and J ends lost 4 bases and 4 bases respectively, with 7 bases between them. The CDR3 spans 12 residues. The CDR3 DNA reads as TGTGCCAGCAGCTCGCGAGGCACTGAAGCTTTCTTT. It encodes CASSSRGTEAFF. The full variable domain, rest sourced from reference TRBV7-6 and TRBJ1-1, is GAGVSQSPRYKVTKRGQDVALRCDPISGHVSLYWYRQALGQGPEFLTYFNYEAQQDKSGLPNDRFSAERPEGSISTLTIQRTEQRDSAMYRCASSSRGTEAFFGQGTRLTVV.

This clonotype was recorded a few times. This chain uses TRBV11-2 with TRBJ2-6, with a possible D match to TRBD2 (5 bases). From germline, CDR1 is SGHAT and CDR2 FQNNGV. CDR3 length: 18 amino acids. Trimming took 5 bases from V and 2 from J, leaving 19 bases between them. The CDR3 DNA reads TGTGCCAGCAGCCACTTAGGTGGAGGAGGTGCTGGGGCCAACGTCCTGACTTTC. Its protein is CASSHLGGGGAGANVLTF.

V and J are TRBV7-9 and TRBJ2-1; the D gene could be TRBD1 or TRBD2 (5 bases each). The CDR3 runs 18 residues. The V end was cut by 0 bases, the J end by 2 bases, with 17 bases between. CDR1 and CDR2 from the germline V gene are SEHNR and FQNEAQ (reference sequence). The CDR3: CASSLASGRVATYNEQFF. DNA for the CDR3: TGTGCCAGCAGCTTAGCGTCGGGGCGGGTCGCTACCTACAATGAGCAGTTCTTC.

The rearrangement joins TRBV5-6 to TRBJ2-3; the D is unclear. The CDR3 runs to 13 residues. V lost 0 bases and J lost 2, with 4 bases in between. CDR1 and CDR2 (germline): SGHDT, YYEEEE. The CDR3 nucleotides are TGTGCCAGCAGCTTGGCCCCCACAGATACGCAGTATTTT. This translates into CASSLAPTDTQYF.